This TCR beta chain was found in a study of human T cells and chemical hapten exposure. CDR3 size: 13 residues. The V end was cut by 6 bases, the J end by 5 bases, with 13 bases between. Germline V gene lookup returns CDR1 SEHNR and CDR2 FQNEAQ (reference sequence). Regarding this clonotype: The antigen remains undetermined.

Study-wide points: Following DPC sensitization, TCRs present above 1 in 1000 frequency showed no change.

TCRdb re-analysed the RACE reads in MiXCR, keeping a single row per CDR3 protein. The profile shows fewer than 200,000 distinct CDR3 sequences, nearly 30% of them singletons. Noted time point: pre-sensitization, week 0. Treatment indicated: therapeutic diphenylcyclopropenone sensitization with weekly scalp DPC. The sample in question was whole blood, obtained in connection with sensitization to the hapten diphenylcyclopropenone (DPC). This receptor was identified in a young woman with alopecia areata. Some clones in this sample may be carry-over from other donors' samples. The genes are TRBV7-9 and TRBJ2-5; a possible D gene is TRBD2 (6 bases). The CDR3 nucleotides read TGTGCCAGCAGGGCGGGGCTCCACGAGACCCAGTACTTC. This sequence encodes CASRAGLHETQYF. Full variable domain (missing parts from reference TRBV7-9 and TRBJ2-5): DTGVSQNPRHKITKRGQNVTFRCDPISEHNRLYWYRQTLGQGPEFLTYFQNEAQLEKSRLLSDRFSAERPKGSFSTLEIQRTEQGDSAMYLCASRAGLHETQYFGPGTRLLVL.